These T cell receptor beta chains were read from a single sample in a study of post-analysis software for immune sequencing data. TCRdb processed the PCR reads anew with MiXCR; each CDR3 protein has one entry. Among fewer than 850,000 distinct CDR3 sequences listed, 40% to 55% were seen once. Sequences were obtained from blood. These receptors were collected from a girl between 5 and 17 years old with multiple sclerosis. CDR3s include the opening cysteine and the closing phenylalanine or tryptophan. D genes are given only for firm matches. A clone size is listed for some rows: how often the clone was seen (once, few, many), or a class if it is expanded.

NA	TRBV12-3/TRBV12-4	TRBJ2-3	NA	TGTGCCAGCAGTTTAAACCTTCTCTTGGGAGCGCACCTCACAGATACGCAGTATTTT	CASSLNLLLGAHLTDTQYF
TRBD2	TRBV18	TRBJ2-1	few	TGTGCCAGCTCACAGCGGGACTCCGCCAATGAGCAGTTCTTC	CASSQRDSANEQFF
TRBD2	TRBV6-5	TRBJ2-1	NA	TGTGCCAGCAGCTCCGGTTGGACTAGCATCTATGAGCAGTTCTTC	CASSSGWTSIYEQFF
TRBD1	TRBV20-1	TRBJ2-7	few	TGCAGTGCTAGAATGAGGGGGCGCCTCACCTACGAGCAGTACTTC	CSARMRGRLTYEQYF
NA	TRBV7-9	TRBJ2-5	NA	TGTGCCAGCAGCTTAGAGGATGATCCGGCGACCCAGTACTTC	CASSLEDDPATQYF
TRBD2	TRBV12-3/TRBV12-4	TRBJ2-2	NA	TGTGCCAGCATTCCGGGACTAGCGGGATGGGGGACCGGGGAGCTGTTTTTT	CASIPGLAGWGTGELFF
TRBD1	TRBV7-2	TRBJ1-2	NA	TGTGCCAGCAGCTTAGGAGGGACAGGGGAGCTCTATGGCTACACCTTC	CASSLGGTGELYGYTF
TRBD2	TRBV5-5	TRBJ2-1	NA	TGTGCCAGCAGCCACGCCGGGCTAGCGGCCGAGAATGAGCAGTTCTTC	CASSHAGLAAENEQFF
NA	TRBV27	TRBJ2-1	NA	TGTGCCAGCAGTTTATACAGTCGCAATGAGCAGTTCTTC	CASSLYSRNEQFF
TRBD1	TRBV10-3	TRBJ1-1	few	TGTGCCATCAGTGGGGACAGGGTGAACACTGAAGCTTTCTTT	CAISGDRVNTEAFF
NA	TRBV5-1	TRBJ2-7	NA	TGCGTCAGCAGCCCCAAAACCAAAACAGGAAAATACGAGCAGTACTTC	CVSSPKTKTGKYEQYF
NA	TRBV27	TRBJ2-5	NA	TGTGCCAGCAGTTTATCGGGAATGGGAGAGACCCAGTACTTC	CASSLSGMGETQYF
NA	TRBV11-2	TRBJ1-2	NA	TGTGCCAGCAGCTTAGCCCACAATCCTACCTATGGCTACACCTTC	CASSLAHNPTYGYTF
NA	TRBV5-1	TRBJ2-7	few	TGCGCCAGCAGCTTGGACGGCTACTACGAGCAGTACTTC	CASSLDGYYEQYF
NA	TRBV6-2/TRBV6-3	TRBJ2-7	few	TGTGCCTGCAGGCTCGACGAAGCCGAGCAGTACTTC	CACRLDEAEQYF
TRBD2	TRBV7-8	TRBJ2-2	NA	TGTGCCAGCAGCTCTATCCTAGCGGGAGGGGGATACGGGGAGCTGTTTTTT	CASSSILAGGGYGELFF
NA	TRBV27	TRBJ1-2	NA	TGTGCCAGCAGTTTAAGGTTGGGGGCCCCCTATGGCTACACCTTC	CASSLRLGAPYGYTF
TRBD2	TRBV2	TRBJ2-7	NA	TGTGCCAGCAGTGTACTAGCGGGAGGGCCTTTCGAGCAGTACTTC	CASSVLAGGPFEQYF
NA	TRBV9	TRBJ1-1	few	TGTGCCAGCAGCGTAGGTGACGGAGCGAACACTGAAGCTTTCTTT	CASSVGDGANTEAFF
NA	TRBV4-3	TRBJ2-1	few	TGCGCCAGCAGCCAAGATCTAGGAGCTTACAATGAGCAGTTCTTC	CASSQDLGAYNEQFF
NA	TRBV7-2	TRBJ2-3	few	TGTGCTAGCAGCTTAGCGAGGGTGGATACGCAGTATTTT	CASSLARVDTQYF
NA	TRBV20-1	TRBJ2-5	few	TGCAGTGCTAGAGCCCCAGCGGGAGAGACCCAGTACTTC	CSARAPAGETQYF
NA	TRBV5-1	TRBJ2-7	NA	TGCGCCGGCAGCTTGAAAGCGGCCACGCGCGAGCAGTACTTC	CAGSLKAATREQYF
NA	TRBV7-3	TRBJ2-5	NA	TGTGCCAGCAGCTTAAGGGGGGAGGAGGAGACCCAGTACTTC	CASSLRGEEETQYF
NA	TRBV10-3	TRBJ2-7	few	TGTGCCATCGGGATCTACGGGCACGAGCAGTACTTC	CAIGIYGHEQYF
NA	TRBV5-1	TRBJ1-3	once	TGCGCCAGCAGCCGGACCGCGGGAGGAAACACCATATATTTT	CASSRTAGGNTIYF
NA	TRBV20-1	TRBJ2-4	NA	TGCAGTGCTAGAGTTCTGTGGCACCCTGTCTTAGCCAAAAACATTCAGTACTTC	CSARVLWHPVLAKNIQYF
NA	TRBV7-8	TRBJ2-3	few	TGTGCCAGCAGCTTGGGTGTAACAGCGGAGGCCACAGATACGCAGTATTTT	CASSLGVTAEATDTQYF
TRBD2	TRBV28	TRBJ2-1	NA	TGTGCCAGCAGTTTATGGGGTGCGGCGGGAGAGTTCTACAATGAGCAGTTCTTC	CASSLWGAAGEFYNEQFF
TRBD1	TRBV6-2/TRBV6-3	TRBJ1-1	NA	TGTGCCACCGACAGGGGCGACACTGAAGCTTTCTTT	CATDRGDTEAFF
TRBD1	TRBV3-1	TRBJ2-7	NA	TGTGCCAGCAGCCAAGATGGGGTCCAGGGGGCCCCCTACGAGCAGTACTTC	CASSQDGVQGAPYEQYF
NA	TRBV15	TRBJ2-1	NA	TGTGCCACCAGCAGAGCTTCGGGGAATGAGCAGTTCTTC	CATSRASGNEQFF
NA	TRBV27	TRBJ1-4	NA	TGTGCCAGCAGTTTCCTGACCACAGTTCGGGAAAAACTGTTTTTT	CASSFLTTVREKLFF
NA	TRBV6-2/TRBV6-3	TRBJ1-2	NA	TGTGCCAGCAGTTTGAACATGCTCGGGTATGGCTACACCTTC	CASSLNMLGYGYTF
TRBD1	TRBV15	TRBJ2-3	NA	TGTGCCACCAGCAGGTCCAGGGGGCAGGGAGATACGCAGTATTTT	CATSRSRGQGDTQYF
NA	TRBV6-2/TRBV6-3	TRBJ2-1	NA	TGTGCCAGCAGTTACTCGGGCGGGATAAGGGAAGTTAATGAGCAGTTCTTC	CASSYSGGIREVNEQFF
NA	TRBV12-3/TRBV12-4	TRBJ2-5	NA	TGTGCCAGCAGTTTCCCCGGGCAGCAAGAGACCCAGTACTTC	CASSFPGQQETQYF
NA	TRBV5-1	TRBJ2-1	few	TGCGCCAGCAGCTTGGCCGACCCTTACAATGAGCAGTTCTTC	CASSLADPYNEQFF
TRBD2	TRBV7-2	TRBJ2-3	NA	TGTGCCAGCAGCCCAGTCGGACTAGCGGGAGTTGAAGATACGCAGTATTTT	CASSPVGLAGVEDTQYF
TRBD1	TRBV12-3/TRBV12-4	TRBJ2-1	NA	TGTGCCAGCAGTTTGAGGGGGCCGCGCAATGAGCAGTTCTTC	CASSLRGPRNEQFF
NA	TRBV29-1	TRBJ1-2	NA	TGCAGCGTTACCAAGCTATCTAACTATGGCTACACCTTC	CSVTKLSNYGYTF
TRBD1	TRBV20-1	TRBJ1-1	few	TGCAGTGCGTCACAGGGGGCGGGTTTCGGGTCTGAAGCTTTCTTT	CSASQGAGFGSEAFF
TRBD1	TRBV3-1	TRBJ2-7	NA	TGTGCCAGCAGCCAGGCCGGGACAGGGGCCGAGCAGTACTTC	CASSQAGTGAEQYF
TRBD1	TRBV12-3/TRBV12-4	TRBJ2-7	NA	TGTGCCAGCAGGGCTACAGGGGCCCTCGAGCAGTACTTC	CASRATGALEQYF
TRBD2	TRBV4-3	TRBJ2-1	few	TGCGCCAGCAGCCAAGGAGCGGGAGGGTCCTACAATGAGCAGTTCTTC	CASSQGAGGSYNEQFF
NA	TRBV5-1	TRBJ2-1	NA	TGCGCCAGCAGCTTAACAGAAACCGGCTACAATGAGCAGTTCTTC	CASSLTETGYNEQFF
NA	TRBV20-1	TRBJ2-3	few	TGCAGTGCTAGAGACCGGACAGCTGCGGGATATACGCAGTATTTT	CSARDRTAAGYTQYF
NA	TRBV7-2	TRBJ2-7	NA	TGTGCCAGCCACCCTGGACAGCCGAGCTCCTACGAGCAGTACTTC	CASHPGQPSSYEQYF
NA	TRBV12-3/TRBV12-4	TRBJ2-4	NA	TGTGCCAGCAGTTCTTCCGGGACCTCCGACCTCCAGTACTTC	CASSSSGTSDLQYF
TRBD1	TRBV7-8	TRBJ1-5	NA	TGTGCCAGCAGCTACACAGGGGACCTCAATCAGCCCCAGCATTTT	CASSYTGDLNQPQHF
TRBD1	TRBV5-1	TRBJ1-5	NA	TGCGCCAGCAGCTTGGGAACAGGGGCGGGAAATCAGCCCCAGCATTTT	CASSLGTGAGNQPQHF
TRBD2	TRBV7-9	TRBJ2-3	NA	TGTGCCAGCAGCACTCGACTAGCGGGAGAGGCAGATACGCAGTATTTT	CASSTRLAGEADTQYF
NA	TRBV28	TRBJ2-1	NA	TGTGTCAGCAGCTCCTCGAGGGGGGCCGTCTACAATGAGCAGTTCTTC	CVSSSSRGAVYNEQFF
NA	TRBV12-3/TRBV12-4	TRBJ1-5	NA	TGTGCCAGCAGTTTCGGTAGATCCGAGAATCAGCCCCAGCATTTT	CASSFGRSENQPQHF
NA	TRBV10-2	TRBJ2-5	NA	TGCGCCAGCAGACCAGGACGGTCGGATCTGTACTTC	CASRPGRSDLYF